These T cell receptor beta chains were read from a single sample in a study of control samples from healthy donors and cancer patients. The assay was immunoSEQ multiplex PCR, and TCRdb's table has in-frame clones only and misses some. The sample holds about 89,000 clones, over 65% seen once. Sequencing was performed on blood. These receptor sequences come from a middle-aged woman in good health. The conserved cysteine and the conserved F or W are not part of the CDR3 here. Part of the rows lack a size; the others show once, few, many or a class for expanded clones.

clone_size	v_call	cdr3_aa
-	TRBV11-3	ASSLGQLYGYT
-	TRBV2	ASSEEGDSVFYPEQY
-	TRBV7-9	ASSGGYQGYT
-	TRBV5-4	ASSDKGQGYGYT
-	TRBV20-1	SAREGVGAF
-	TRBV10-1	ASSEPRVAKNIQY
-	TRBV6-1	ASSEGVVGGRLNYGYT
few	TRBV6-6	ASSYPVNTEAF
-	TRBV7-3	ASSLKGGEAF
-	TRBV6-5	ASILETSLGTQY
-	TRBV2	ASSQANTGELF
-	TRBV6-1	ASSEAQERYT
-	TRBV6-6	ASSRQGIRIRGGQLF
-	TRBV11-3	ASSRDYPTDTQY
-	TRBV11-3	ASSLDLKLGAPEAF
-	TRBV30	AWSGGETQY
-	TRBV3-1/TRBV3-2	ASSQDIRTGLLSGNTIY
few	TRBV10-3	AISPQGGLAYEQY
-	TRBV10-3	AISDGGEDTGELF
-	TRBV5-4	ASSLGGTDEQF
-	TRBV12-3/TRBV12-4	ASSSSGANVLT
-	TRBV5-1	ASSSGQVSGANVLT
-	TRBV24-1	ATSGRLTGTSAYNEQF
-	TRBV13	ASSLGQGGEESYNEQF
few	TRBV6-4	ASTIAGKRSTDTQY
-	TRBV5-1	ASSLYRDRDRVRSNQPQH
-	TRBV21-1	ASTLTREQPQH
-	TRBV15	ATSRGVSAAGEKLF
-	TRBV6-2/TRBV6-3	ASSPGGADNIQY
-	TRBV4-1	ASSHPAASSYNEQF
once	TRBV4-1	ASSQVGLNEKLF
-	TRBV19	ASSTSDRVINQPQH
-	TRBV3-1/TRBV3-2	ASSQDRSTGELF
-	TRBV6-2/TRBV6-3	ASSYSTVEPQH
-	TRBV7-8	ASSLGGTTIDGYT
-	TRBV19	ASSLQGQGETQY
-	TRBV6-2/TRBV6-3	ASSRQGDGYT
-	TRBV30	AWTAGTLGDTQY
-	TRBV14	ASSPGPAKNIQY
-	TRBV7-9	ASSLGLGGGQQY
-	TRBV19	ASSPSGGSSTDTQY
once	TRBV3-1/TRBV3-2	ASRGTGMNTEAF
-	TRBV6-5	ASKGGSTNTEAF
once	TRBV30	AWSVPDRGNTGELF
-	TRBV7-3	ASSPTGVNSYNSPLH
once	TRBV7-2	ASSLESGSSYNEQF